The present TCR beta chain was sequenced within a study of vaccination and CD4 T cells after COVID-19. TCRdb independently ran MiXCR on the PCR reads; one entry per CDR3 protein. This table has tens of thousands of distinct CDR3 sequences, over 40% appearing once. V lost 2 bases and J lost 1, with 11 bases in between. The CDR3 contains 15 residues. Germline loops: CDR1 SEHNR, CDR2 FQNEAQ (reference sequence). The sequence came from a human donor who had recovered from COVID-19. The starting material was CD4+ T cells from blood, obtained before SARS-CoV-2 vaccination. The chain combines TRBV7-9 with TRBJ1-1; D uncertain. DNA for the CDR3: TGTGCCAGCAGCTTATTGGACGGGGAGAACACTGAAGCTTTCTTT. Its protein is CASSLLDGENTEAFF.